These 9 T cell receptor beta chains came from one sample sequenced in a study of blood T cell repertoires in COVID-19. The table came from immunoSEQ multiplex PCR; TCRdb's copy has only in-frame clones and leaves some out. The data hold a few hundred thousand clones, with approximately 85% observed a single time. The sequencing input was peripheral blood. Receptors originate from a human donor with COVID-19, enrolled during active disease. The donor label of this sample is uncertain.

The chain is built from TRBV28 and TRBJ1-5, with D unresolved. The CDR3 has 14 amino acids. V was cut by 2 bases and J by 2 bases, with 7 bases left in between. Germline lookup yields CDR1 MDHEN and CDR2 SYDVKM. In DNA form, the CDR3 reads TGTGCCAGCAGTTTAGGGAGCCGCAATCAGCCCCAGCATTTT. This codes for CASSLGSRNQPQHF.

The V call is TRBV11-2, the J call TRBJ2-5; 12 bases are shared with TRBD1. Germline-derived CDR1 and CDR2 are SGHAT and FQNNGV. This CDR3 is built from 16 residues. V dropped 5 bases and J dropped 5; count of bases not matched to a gene: 9. The CDR3 loop reads CASSPGQGAPGETQYF. CDR3 DNA: TGTGCCAGCAGCCCGGGACAGGGGGCGCCCGGGGAGACCCAGTACTTC.

This clone has a single count. The chain is built from TRBV10-2 and TRBJ1-1; TRBD1 matches 9 bases. Germline V CDR1 and CDR2: WSHSY, SAAADI. The length of the CDR3 is 14 residues. The V gene end was trimmed by 2 bases and the J gene end by 8 bases; junction bases not matched to a gene: 6. In nucleotides, the CDR3 is TGCGCCAGCAGTGAGATTACAGGGGGCGGAGAAGCTTTCTTT. Translated: CASSEITGGGEAFF.

This clone was recorded only once. CDR3 amino acids: CASSLGGSVSGNTIYF. CDR3 DNA: TGCGCCAGCAGCTTGGGCGGCTCTGTATCTGGAAACACCATATATTTT. J is TRBJ1-3 and V is TRBV5-1; D is unclear. The CDR3 extends over 16 amino acids. Trimming pared 0 bases from V and 1 base from J, leaving 11 bases between. CDR1 is SGHRS and CDR2 is YFSETQ in the germline V gene.

The rearrangement joins TRBV3-1 (or the pseudogene TRBV3-2) to TRBJ2-5; D unresolved. This CDR3 spans 13 amino acids. Trimming removed 1 base from V and 0 bases from J, with 3 bases in between. Germline CDR1 is LGHDT and CDR2 is YNNKEL (reference sequence). CDR3: CASSQANQETQYF. CDR3 nucleotides: TGTGCCAGCAGCCAAGCTAACCAAGAGACCCAGTACTTC.

The rearrangement joins TRBV27 to TRBJ2-3; D is perhaps TRBD2 (6 bases). V was pared by 8 bases and J by 0 bases, with 15 bases between. The CDR3 consists of 15 residues. From germline, CDR1 is MNHEY and CDR2 SMNVEV (reference sequence). Here the CDR3 DNA reads TGTGCCAGCGGCGGGACGGGGTTGAGCACAGATACGCAGTATTTT. Protein: CASGGTGLSTDTQYF.

This chain links TRBV7-3 with TRBJ2-1, with TRBD2 matching over 11 bases. The V gene end was trimmed by 6 bases and the J gene end by 4 bases; junction bases not matched to a gene: 5. The germline CDR1 and CDR2 sequences are SGHTA and FQGTGA. The CDR3 length is 15 residues. CDR3 coding DNA: TGTGCCAGCAGGACAGGGACTAGCGGTTACAATGAGCAGTTCTTC. It encodes CASRTGTSGYNEQFF. Filled out from reference TRBV7-3 and TRBJ2-1, the complete variable domain reads GAGVSQTPSNKVTEKGKYVELRCDPISGHTALYWYRQSLGQGPEFLIYFQGTGAADDSGLPNDRFFAVRPEGSVSTLKIQRTERGDSAVYLCASRTGTSGYNEQFFGPGTRLTVL.

CDR3 amino acids: CASSYTTGAGTEAFF. DNA of the CDR3: TGTGCCAGCAGTTACACGACAGGGGCGGGCACTGAAGCTTTCTTT. This rearrangement joins TRBV6-5 to TRBJ1-1; 8 bases line up with TRBD1. J lost 4 bases, V lost 2 bases, and 6 bases had no gene match. The CDR3 runs to 15 residues. Germline lookup yields CDR1 MNHEY and CDR2 SVGAGI.

This sequence joins TRBV4-2 and TRBJ2-3, with TRBD2 matching over 11 bases. Germline values: CDR1 LGHNA, CDR2 YNFKEQ. This CDR3 spans 19 amino acids. Germline trimming cut 7 bases from V and 1 base from J; bases unmatched to any gene: 16. This CDR3 is CASTPQRVAGGLGTDTQYF. The CDR3 DNA sequence: TGTGCCAGCACCCCTCAGCGGGTAGCGGGAGGGCTAGGCACAGATACGCAGTATTTT.